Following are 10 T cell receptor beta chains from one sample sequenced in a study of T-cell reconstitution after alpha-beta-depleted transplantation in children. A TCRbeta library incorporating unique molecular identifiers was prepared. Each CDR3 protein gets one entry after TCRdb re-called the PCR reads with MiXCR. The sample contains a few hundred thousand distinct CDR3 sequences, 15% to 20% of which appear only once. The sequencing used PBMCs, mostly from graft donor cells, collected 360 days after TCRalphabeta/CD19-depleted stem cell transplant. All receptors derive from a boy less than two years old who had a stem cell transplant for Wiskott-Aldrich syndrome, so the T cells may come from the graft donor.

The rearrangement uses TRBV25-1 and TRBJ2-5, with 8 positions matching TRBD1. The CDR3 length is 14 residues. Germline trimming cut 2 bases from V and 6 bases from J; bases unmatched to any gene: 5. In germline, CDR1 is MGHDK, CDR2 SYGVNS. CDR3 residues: CASSETGGRQTQYF. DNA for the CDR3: TGTGCCAGCAGTGAAACAGGGGGGCGACAGACCCAGTACTTC.

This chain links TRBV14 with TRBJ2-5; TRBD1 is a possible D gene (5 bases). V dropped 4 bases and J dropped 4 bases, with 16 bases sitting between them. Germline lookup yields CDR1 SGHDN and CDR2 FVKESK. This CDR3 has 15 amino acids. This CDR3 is CASSPRLGAGETQYF. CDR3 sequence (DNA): TGTGCCAGCAGCCCCAGGCTAGGGGCTGGAGAGACCCAGTACTTC.

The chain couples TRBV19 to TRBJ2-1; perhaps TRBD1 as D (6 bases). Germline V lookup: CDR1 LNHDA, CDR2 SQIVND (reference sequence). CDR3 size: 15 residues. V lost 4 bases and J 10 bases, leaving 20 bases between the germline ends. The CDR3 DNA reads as TGTGCCAGTAGTAAAGGCAACCTACAGGGTTGGGAGCAGTTCTTC. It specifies CASSKGNLQGWEQFF. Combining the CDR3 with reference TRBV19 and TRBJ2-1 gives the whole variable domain DGGITQSPKYLFRKEGQNVTLSCEQNLNHDAMYWYRQDPGQGLRLIYYSQIVNDFQKGDIAEGYSVSREKKESFPLTVTSAQKNPTAFYLCASSKGNLQGWEQFFGPGTRLTVL.

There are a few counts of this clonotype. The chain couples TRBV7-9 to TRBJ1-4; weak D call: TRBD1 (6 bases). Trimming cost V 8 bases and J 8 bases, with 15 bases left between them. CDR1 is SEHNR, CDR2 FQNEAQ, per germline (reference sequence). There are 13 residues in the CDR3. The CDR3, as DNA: TGTGCCAGCGTAGGGGGAACTTTCGAAAAACTGTTTTTT. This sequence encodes CASVGGTFEKLFF.

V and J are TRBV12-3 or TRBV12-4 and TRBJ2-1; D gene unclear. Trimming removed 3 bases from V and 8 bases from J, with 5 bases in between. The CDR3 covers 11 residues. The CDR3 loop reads CASSFWDEQFF. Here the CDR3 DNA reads TGTGCCAGCAGTTTTTGGGATGAGCAGTTCTTC.

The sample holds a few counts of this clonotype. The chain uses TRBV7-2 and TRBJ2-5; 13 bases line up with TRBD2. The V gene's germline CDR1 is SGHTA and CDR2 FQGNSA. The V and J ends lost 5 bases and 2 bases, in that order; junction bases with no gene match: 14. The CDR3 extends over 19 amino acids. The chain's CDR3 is CASSVEKRSLAGGQETQYF. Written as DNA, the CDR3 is TGTGCCAGCAGCGTAGAGAAAAGGTCACTAGCGGGGGGGCAAGAGACCCAGTACTTC. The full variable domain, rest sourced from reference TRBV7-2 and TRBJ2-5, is GAGVSQSPSNKVTEKGKDVELRCDPISGHTALYWYRQSLGQGLEFLIYFQGNSAPDKSGLPSDRFSAERTGGSVSTLTIQRTQQEDSAVYLCASSVEKRSLAGGQETQYFGPGTRLLVL.

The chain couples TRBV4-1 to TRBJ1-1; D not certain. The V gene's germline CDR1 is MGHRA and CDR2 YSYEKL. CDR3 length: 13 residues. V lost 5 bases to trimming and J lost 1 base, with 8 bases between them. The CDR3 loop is CASSSLRNTEAFF. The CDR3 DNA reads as TGCGCCAGCAGCTCCCTAAGGAACACTGAAGCTTTCTTT.

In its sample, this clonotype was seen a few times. The DNA of the CDR3 is TGTGCCATCAGTGAAATGACAAAGGGACTTAGCACAGATACGCAGTATTTT. Protein: CAISEMTKGLSTDTQYF. V and J are TRBV10-3 and TRBJ2-3; D may be TRBD2 (6 bases). Germline CDR1 reads ENHRY; CDR2 reads SYGVKD. The CDR3 extends over 17 amino acids. The V gene lost 3 bases and the J gene lost 0 bases, with 16 bases spanning the gap.

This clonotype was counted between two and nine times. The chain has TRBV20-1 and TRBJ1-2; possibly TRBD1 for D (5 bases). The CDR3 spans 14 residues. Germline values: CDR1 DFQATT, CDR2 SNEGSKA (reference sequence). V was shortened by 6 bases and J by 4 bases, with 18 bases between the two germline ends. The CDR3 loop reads CSAVGWRGVYGYTF. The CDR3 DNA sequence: TGCAGTGCCGTGGGATGGAGAGGGGTCTATGGCTACACCTTC.

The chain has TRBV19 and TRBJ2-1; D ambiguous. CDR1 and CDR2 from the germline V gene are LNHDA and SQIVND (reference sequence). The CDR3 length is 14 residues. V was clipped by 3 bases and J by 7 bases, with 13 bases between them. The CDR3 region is CASSISGTFNEQFF. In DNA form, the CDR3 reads TGTGCCAGTAGTATCTCCGGTACCTTTAATGAGCAGTTCTTC.